The next 18 T cell receptor beta chains were all read from a single sample in a study of shared clonotypes between healthy human individuals. Assay used: immunoSEQ multiplex PCR; TCRdb lists only in-frame clones, some missing. Of 1.4 million to 1.5 million clones listed, over 95% are singletons. Sequenced input: naive CD4+ T cells sorted from blood. Subset noted: CD45RA+ positively selected. The source of these receptors is a man under 40 in good health.

Of note for this clone: This CDR3 is also generated by other DNA sequences in the sample. The gene calls are TRBV5-1 and TRBJ2-2; 15 nucleotides match TRBD2. Germline V gives CDR1 SGHRS, CDR2 YFSETQ. Unmatched junction bases numbered 8, after V lost 4 bases and J lost 4 bases. The CDR3 is 18 amino acids. CDR3 bases: TGCGCCAGCAGCCCTGGACTAGCGGGAGGGCCGGGCACCGGGGAGCTGTTTTTT. Residues: CASSPGLAGGPGTGELFF.

The J gene is TRBJ2-1, the V gene TRBV6-5; 9 bases align to TRBD2. V was clipped by 5 bases and J by 0 bases; unmatched bases: 2. The CDR3 totals 15 residues. CDR1 and CDR2 (germline): MNHEY, SVGAGI. CDR3 sequence reads: CASSPTSGSYNEQFF. DNA for the CDR3: TGTGCCAGCAGTCCGACTAGCGGCTCCTACAATGAGCAGTTCTTC.

The rearrangement links TRBV9 to TRBJ2-2; TRBD1 is a possible D gene (5 bases). The CDR3 runs 16 residues. V lost 3 bases and J lost 6, with 18 bases in between. CDR1 SGDLS and CDR2 YYNGEE come from the germline V gene. CDR3 sequence (DNA): TGTGCCAGCAGCGCCACAGGTCCCCCCTACTCCGGGGAGCTGTTTTTT. Translating it yields CASSATGPPYSGELFF.

The CDR3 coding sequence is TGTGCCAGCAGCTTAGATCTATTGGGGGGACGGTACAATGAGCAGTTCTTC. Its translation is CASSLDLLGGRYNEQFF. The rearrangement links TRBV11-2 to TRBJ2-1; a possible D gene is TRBD2 (6 bases). CDR1 and CDR2 from the germline V gene are SGHAT and FQNNGV. The V gene lost 0 bases and the J gene lost 4 bases, with 16 bases spanning the gap. There are 17 residues in the CDR3.

The J gene is TRBJ2-1, the V gene TRBV29-1; possibly TRBD1 for D (6 bases). There are 12 residues in the CDR3. V was trimmed by 7 bases and J by 8 bases, leaving 15 bases between them. CDR1 and CDR2 (germline): SQVTM, ANQGSEA. CDR3 nucleotides: TGCAGCGGAGAACGGACAGATGATGAGCAGTTCTTC. Translating gives CSGERTDDEQFF.

The chain uses TRBV27 and TRBJ2-1; 11 bases map to TRBD2. This CDR3 region has 19 residues. Germline V lookup: CDR1 MNHEY, CDR2 SMNVEV (reference sequence). The V segment lost 7 bases and the J segment 0 bases; nucleotides outside the gene matches: 14. The CDR3 DNA sequence: TGTGCCAGCACCTTGGGGGGACTAGCGGCTGCCCACTCCTACAATGAGCAGTTCTTC. Its translation is CASTLGGLAAAHSYNEQFF.

The chain employs TRBV29-1 and TRBJ1-1; D not resolved. The CDR3 spans 14 residues. CDR1 and CDR2 from the germline V gene are SQVTM and ANQGSEA. V gave up 4 bases and J gave up 4 bases, with 16 bases separating them. The CDR3 loop reads CSVVDPAIATEAFF. The CDR3 DNA reads as TGCAGCGTTGTTGACCCCGCGATTGCCACTGAAGCTTTCTTT.

This chain joins TRBV25-1 and TRBJ2-1; tentative D call: TRBD1 (5 bases). V lost 5 bases to trimming and J lost 6 bases, with 14 bases between them. CDR1 is MGHDK and CDR2 is SYGVNS in the germline V gene. CDR3 length equals 14 residues. The CDR3 DNA follows: TGTGCCAGCAGTCCGAGACAGAACCTCAATGAGCAGTTCTTC. It yields the protein CASSPRQNLNEQFF.

As for this clone: Distinct nucleotide sequences in the sample also encode this CDR3. V gene TRBV6-5 combines with J gene TRBJ1-4; D might be TRBD1 (5 bases). V dropped 6 bases and J dropped 2 bases, with 10 bases sitting between them. The germline V gene has CDR1 MNHEY and CDR2 SVGAGI. The CDR3 is 14 residues long. This CDR3 is CASSFRATNEKLFF. For the CDR3, the DNA is TGTGCCAGCAGCTTCAGGGCCACTAATGAAAAACTGTTTTTT.

This clone has just one count. This chain connects TRBV23-1 to TRBJ2-7; 8 nucleotides line up with TRBD1. TRBV23-1 is sorted into the ORF group, with uncertain function. This CDR3 comprises 13 residues. V was pared by 8 bases and J by 3 bases, with 6 bases of the junction left unmatched. The CDR3 sequence: CASGGQGLYEQYF. The CDR3 DNA follows: TGCGCCAGCGGCGGACAGGGCCTCTACGAGCAGTACTTC.

This chain connects TRBV7-6 to TRBJ1-5, with D perhaps TRBD1 (6 bases). V was cut by 5 bases and J by 5 bases, with 10 bases left in between. The CDR3 has 13 amino acids. Germline V gene sequence: CDR1 SGHVS, CDR2 FNYEAQ. The CDR3 sequence is CASSPNRDQPQHF. DNA for the CDR3: TGTGCCAGCAGCCCCAACAGGGATCAGCCCCAGCATTTT.

Concerning this clone: The identical CDR3 is also encoded by other nucleotide sequences in the sample. The V call is TRBV2, the J call TRBJ1-1; 8 bases are shared with TRBD1. Looked up from germline, CDR1 is SNHLY and CDR2 is FYNNEI. The V gene end was trimmed by 4 bases and the J gene end by 3 bases; junction bases not matched to a gene: 4. The CDR3 totals 14 residues. As DNA, the CDR3 is TGTGCCAGCAGTGGACAGGGGCGGGACACTGAAGCTTTCTTT. Protein: CASSGQGRDTEAFF.

This clone was detected once. The chain has TRBV10-1 and TRBJ2-7; 7 bases agree with TRBD2. CDR1 and CDR2 (germline): WNHNN, SYGVQD (reference sequence). The ends lost 11 bases at V and 0 bases at J; junction bases unmatched: 10. The CDR3 spans 14 residues. The CDR3 loop is CASPRGVSSYEQYF. The CDR3 coding sequence is TGCGCCTCCCCCCGGGGGGTAAGCTCCTACGAGCAGTACTTC.

This rearrangement joins TRBV5-4 to TRBJ2-5; 7 bases map to TRBD1. The CDR3 is 14 amino acids. Germline CDR1 reads SGHNT; CDR2 reads YYREEE (reference sequence). J was trimmed by 5 bases and V by 0 bases; bases with no gene match: 4. The CDR3 protein is CASSLAGQAETQYF. The CDR3 DNA reads as TGTGCCAGCAGCTTGGCCGGACAGGCCGAGACCCAGTACTTC.

This chain uses TRBV7-2 with TRBJ2-1, with TRBD2 matching over 9 bases. Trimming took 1 base from V and 5 from J; bases not matched to a gene: 6. This CDR3 is built from 16 residues. The germline V gene has CDR1 SGHTA and CDR2 FQGNSA. CDR3: CASSLDAGGFHNEQFF. In DNA, the CDR3 is TGTGCCAGCAGCTTAGACGCGGGAGGGTTCCACAATGAGCAGTTCTTC.

The chain employs TRBV10-1 and TRBJ2-7; tentatively, D is TRBD1 or TRBD2 (6 bases each). Germline CDR1 and CDR2: WNHNN and SYGVQD (reference sequence). The V end lost 5 bases, the J end lost 6 bases, and 17 bases lay between the germline ends. This CDR3 is built from 14 residues. CDR3 in amino acids: CASSLRGVPGEQYF. CDR3 coding DNA: TGCGCCAGCAGTCTAAGGGGGGTCCCAGGCGAGCAGTACTTC.

This chain uses TRBV5-5 with TRBJ2-3; 7 bases map to TRBD1. The CDR3 is made up of 14 amino acids. Germline trimming cut 4 bases from V and 2 bases from J; bases unmatched to any gene: 4. Germline CDR1 and CDR2: SGHKS and YYEKEE (reference sequence). The DNA of the CDR3 is TGTGCCAGCAGCGGGGGACAGCTCACAGATACGCAGTATTTT. It translates to CASSGGQLTDTQYF.

V and J are TRBV6-4 and TRBJ2-3; no reliable D call. CDR1 and CDR2 (germline): MRHNA, SNTAGT. The CDR3 spans 13 residues. Trimming stripped 2 bases from V and 3 bases from J, with 6 bases between. The CDR3 is CASSDTVTDTQYF. CDR3 DNA: TGTGCCAGCAGTGACACGGTAACAGATACGCAGTATTTT.